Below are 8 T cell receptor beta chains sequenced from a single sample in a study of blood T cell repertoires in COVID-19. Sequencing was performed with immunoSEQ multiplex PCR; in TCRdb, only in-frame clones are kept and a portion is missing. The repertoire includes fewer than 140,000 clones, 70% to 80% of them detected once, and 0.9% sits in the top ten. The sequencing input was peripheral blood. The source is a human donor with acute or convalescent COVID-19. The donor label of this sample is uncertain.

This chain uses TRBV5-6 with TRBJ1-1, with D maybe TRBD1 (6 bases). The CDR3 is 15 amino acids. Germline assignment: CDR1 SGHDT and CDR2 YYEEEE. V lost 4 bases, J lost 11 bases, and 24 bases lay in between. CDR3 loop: CASSPSGQGTAFAFF. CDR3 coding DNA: TGTGCCAGCAGCCCCTCGGGCCAGGGGACGGCATTCGCTTTCTTT.

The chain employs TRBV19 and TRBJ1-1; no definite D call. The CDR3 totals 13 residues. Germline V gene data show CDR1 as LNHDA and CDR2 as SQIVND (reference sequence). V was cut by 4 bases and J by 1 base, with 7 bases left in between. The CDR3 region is CASSTKSNTEAFF. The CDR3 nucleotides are TGTGCCAGTAGTACTAAGTCGAACACTGAAGCTTTCTTT. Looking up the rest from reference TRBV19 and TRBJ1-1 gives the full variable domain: DGGITQSPKYLFRKEGQNVTLSCEQNLNHDAMYWYRQDPGQGLRLIYYSQIVNDFQKGDIAEGYSVSREKKESFPLTVTSAQKNPTAFYLCASSTKSNTEAFFGQGTRLTVV.

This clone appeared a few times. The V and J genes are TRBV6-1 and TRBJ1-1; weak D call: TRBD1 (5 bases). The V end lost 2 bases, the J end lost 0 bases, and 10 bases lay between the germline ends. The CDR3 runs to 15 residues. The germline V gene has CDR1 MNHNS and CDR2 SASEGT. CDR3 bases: TGTGCCAGCAGTGAATGGGGCGGAGTGAACACTGAAGCTTTCTTT. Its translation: CASSEWGGVNTEAFF.

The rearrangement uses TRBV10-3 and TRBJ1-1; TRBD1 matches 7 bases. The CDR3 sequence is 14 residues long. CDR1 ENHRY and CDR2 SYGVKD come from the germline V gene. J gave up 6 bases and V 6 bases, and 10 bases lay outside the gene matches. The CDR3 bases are TGTGCCATCAGATCCCCGACAGGGACCGCTGAAGCTTTCTTT. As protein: CAIRSPTGTAEAFF.

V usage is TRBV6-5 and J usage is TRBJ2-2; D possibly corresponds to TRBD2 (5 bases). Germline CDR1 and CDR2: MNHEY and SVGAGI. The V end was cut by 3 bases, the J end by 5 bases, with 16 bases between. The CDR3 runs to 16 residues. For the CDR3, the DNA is TGTGCCAGCAGTTATTTAATGGGGAGAGGAACCGGGGAGCTGTTTTTT. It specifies CASSYLMGRGTGELFF.

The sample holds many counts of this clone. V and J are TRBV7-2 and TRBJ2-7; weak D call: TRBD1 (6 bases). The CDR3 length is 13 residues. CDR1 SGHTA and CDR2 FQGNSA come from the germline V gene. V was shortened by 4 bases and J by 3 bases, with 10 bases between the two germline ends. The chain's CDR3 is CASSSRTDYEQYV. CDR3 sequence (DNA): TGTGCCAGCAGCTCCAGGACAGACTACGAGCAGTACGTC.

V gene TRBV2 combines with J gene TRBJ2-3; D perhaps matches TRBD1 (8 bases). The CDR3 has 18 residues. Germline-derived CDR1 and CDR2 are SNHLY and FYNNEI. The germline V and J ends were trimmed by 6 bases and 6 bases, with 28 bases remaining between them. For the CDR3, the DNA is TGTGCCAGCAGGGGGGGGACAGGATCGACTAGGGACTTTGATACGCAGTATTTT. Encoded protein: CASRGGTGSTRDFDTQYF.

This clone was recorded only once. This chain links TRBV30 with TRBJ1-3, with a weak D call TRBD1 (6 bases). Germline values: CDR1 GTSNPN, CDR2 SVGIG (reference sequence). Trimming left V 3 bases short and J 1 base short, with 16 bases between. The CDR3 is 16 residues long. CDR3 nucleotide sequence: TGTGCCTGGAGCGAGGACAGAACCACGTCTGGAAACACCATATATTTT. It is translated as CAWSEDRTTSGNTIYF.